This T cell receptor beta chain was recovered during a study of identical twins (dated by TCRdb to the mid-2010s). Broadly, across the study: The study deep-sequenced TCR alpha and beta repertoires from monozygotic twins, unrelated adults of various ages and cord blood to test whether fetal clonotypes persist. To rule out contamination, the twin experiments were replicated at different times with different library preparation protocols. The full study reports these points: A weaker excess of twin sharing was found in beta out-of-frame sequences because the signal-to-noise ratio was lowered by fewer shared sequences. Compared with coincidental sharing between unrelated individuals, out-of-frame TCR alpha sequences shared between twins showed an excess of sequences with low generation probability. Abundant cord blood beta clonotypes carried fewer insertions; young adult naive repertoires showed a weaker similar trend, while memory repertoires showed none. Recombination models systematically underestimated out-of-frame TCR alpha sharing in monozygotic twins but agreed with sharing between unrelated individuals. Because the same donors could not be followed over many years, the conclusions relied on cross-sectional statistical analysis. Zero-insertion analyses could be partly confounded by invariant T cells such as MAIT and iNKT, though diverse VJ usage argued against such confounding for most clonotypes.

CDR3 length: 16 amino acids, cysteine to phenylalanine. Of all the DNA, just the CDR3 is kept, 48 bases in frame from base 1. Trimming takes 1 base from V and 3 bases from J, and the germline ends sit 10 bases apart. The germline V gene sets CDR1 to SGHTA and CDR2 to FQGTGA. All donors were healthy Caucasians. Miltenyi CD45RO+ enrichment and human naive T-cell isolation kits were used to isolate memory (CD45RO+) and naive T cells from PBMC. To prepare the library, 5' RACE was applied. The sequencer listed for this sample is Illumina HiSeq 2000. A universal primer binding site was added through template switching, and the final cDNA carried a unique molecular identifier so that TCR cDNA molecules could be counted accurately. First-strand cDNA for TCR alpha and beta chains was synthesized from specific primers in the conserved constant-segment region. Each cDNA library was double barcoded, with a SMART-Mk sample barcode plus Illumina barcodes, to control for contamination. Two successive PCR steps introduced TruSeq adapter sequences along with Illumina sample barcodes. TCR alpha and beta cDNA libraries were sequenced on the Illumina HiSeq platform with custom primers. Turning to the authors' computational methods: Raw reads were processed with MiGEC to extract unique molecular identifiers, and MiXCR was used to determine CDR3 positions. For each individual, recombination models were inferred using an EM algorithm with the repgenHMM and IGoR tools. Shared clonotypes were analyzed with the tcR package in R, and sharing was normalized by the product of cloneset sizes. To study raw recombination without the effects of thymic and clonal selection, out-of-frame nonproductive sequences were analyzed. TCRdb's own reprocessing of the public reads used fastp at Q25 and MiXCR and kept productive beta chains. CDR3 protein sequences are deduplicated, and each keeps its most common genes and DNA. V and J calls and clone size were set by TCRdb, not the authors. This sample gives more than 200,000 distinct CDR3 sequences in total; roughly 13% of them show up just once. Of the sample, approximately 8.2% falls within the top ten clones.

This clonotype was observed a few times. Its target antigen remains unknown. No much larger clone is present one base from it, and per-base qualities are unavailable. The sequence links TRBV7-3 to TRBJ2-6; the D gene is possibly TRBD1 or TRBD2, with 5 bases matching each. The sequenced material came from memory (CD45RO+) T cells sorted from blood. Taken with the paper, the label for cell subset or site translates to: CD45RO+ enriched T cells. This sequence was found in a woman between 18 and 30 years old in good health. The CDR3 reads CASSLIPGSGANVLTF. DNA sequence: TGTGCCAGCAGCTTAATCCCAGGGAGTGGGGCCAACGTCCTGACTTTC. The full variable domain, with segments outside the CDR3 supplied by the reference TRBV7-3 and TRBJ2-6 proteins, appears as GAGVSQTPSNKVTEKGKYVELRCDPISGHTALYWYRQSLGQGPEFLIYFQGTGAADDSGLPNDRFFAVRPEGSVSTLKIQRTERGDSAVYLCASSLIPGSGANVLTFGAGSRLTVL.